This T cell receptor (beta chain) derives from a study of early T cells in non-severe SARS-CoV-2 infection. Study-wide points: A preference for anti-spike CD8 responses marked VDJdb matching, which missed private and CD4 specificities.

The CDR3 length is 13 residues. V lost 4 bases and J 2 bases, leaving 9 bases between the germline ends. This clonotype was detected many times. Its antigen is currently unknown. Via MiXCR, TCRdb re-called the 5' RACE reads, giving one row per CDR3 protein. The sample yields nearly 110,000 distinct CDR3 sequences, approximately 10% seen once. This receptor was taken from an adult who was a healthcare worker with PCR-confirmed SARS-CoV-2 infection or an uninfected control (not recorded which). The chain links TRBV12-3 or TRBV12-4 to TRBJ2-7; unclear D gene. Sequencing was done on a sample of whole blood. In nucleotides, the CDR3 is TGTGCCAGCAGTTCGACCAACACCTACGAGCAGTACTTC. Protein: CASSSTNTYEQYF.